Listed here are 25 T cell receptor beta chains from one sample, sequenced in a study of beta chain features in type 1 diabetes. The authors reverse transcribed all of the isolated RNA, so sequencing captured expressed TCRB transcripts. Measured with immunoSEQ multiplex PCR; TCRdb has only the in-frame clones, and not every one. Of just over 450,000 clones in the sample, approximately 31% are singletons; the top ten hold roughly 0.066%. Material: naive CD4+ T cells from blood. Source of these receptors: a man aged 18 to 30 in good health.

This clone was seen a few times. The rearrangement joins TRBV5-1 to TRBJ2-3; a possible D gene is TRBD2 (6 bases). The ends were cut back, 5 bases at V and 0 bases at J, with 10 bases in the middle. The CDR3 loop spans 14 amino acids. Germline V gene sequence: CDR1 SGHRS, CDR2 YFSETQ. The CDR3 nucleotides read TGCGCCAGCAGTTCCGGGACTAGCACAGATACGCAGTATTTT. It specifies CASSSGTSTDTQYF.

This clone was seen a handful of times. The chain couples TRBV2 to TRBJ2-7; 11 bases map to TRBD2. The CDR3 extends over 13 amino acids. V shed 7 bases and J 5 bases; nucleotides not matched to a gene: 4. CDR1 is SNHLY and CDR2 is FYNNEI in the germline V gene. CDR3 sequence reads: CASILAGGDEQYF. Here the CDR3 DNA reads TGTGCCAGCATTCTAGCGGGAGGCGACGAGCAGTACTTC. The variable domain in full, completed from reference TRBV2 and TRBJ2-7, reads EPEVTQTPSHQVTQMGQEVILRCVPISNHLYFYWYRQILGQKVEFLVSFYNNEISEKSEIFDDQFSVERPDGSNFTLKIRSTKLEDSAMYFCASILAGGDEQYFGPGTRLTVT.

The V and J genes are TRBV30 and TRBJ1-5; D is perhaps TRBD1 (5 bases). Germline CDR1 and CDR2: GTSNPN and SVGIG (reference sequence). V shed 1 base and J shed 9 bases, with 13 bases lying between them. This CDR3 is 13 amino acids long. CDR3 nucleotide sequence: TGTGCCTGGAGTGGGTCCAAGGGGCGGCCCCAGCATTTT. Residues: CAWSGSKGRPQHF. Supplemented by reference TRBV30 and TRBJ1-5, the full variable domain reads SQTIHQWPATLVQPVGSPLSLECTVEGTSNPNLYWYRQAAGRGLQLLFYSVGIGQISSEVPQNLSASRPQDRQFILSSKKLLLSDSGFYLCAWSGSKGRPQHFGDGTRLSIL.

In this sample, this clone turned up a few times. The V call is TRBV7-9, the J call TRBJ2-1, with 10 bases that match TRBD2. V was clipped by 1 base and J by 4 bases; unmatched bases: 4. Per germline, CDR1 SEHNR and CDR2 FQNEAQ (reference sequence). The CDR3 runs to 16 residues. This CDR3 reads CASSLEGLAFYNEQFF. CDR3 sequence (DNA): TGTGCCAGCAGCTTAGAGGGACTAGCGTTTTACAATGAGCAGTTCTTC. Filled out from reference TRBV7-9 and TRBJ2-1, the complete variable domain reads DTGVSQNPRHKITKRGQNVTFRCDPISEHNRLYWYRQTLGQGPEFLTYFQNEAQLEKSRLLSDRFSAERPKGSFSTLEIQRTEQGDSAMYLCASSLEGLAFYNEQFFGPGTRLTVL.

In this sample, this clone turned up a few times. This chain's CDR3 is CATSRDSKGARETQYF. For the CDR3, the DNA is TGTGCCACCAGCAGAGATTCGAAGGGGGCGAGGGAGACCCAGTACTTC. This chain links TRBV15 with TRBJ2-5; 7 nucleotides match TRBD1. The V gene end was trimmed by 0 bases and the J gene end by 5 bases; junction bases not matched to a gene: 9. The CDR3 totals 16 residues. Germline V gives CDR1 LNHNV, CDR2 YYDKDF (reference sequence).

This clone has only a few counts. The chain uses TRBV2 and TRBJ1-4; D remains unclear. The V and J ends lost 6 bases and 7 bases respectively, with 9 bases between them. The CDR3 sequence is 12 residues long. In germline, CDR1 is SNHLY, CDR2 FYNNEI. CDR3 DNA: TGTGCCAGCAGGGACGTTAGTGAAAAACTGTTTTTT. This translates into CASRDVSEKLFF.

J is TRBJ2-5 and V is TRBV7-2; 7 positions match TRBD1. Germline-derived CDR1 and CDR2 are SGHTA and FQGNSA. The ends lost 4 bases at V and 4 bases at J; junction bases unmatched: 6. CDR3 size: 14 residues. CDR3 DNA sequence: TGTGCCAGCAGCTCCGACAGGGTGGGAGAGACCCAGTACTTC. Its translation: CASSSDRVGETQYF. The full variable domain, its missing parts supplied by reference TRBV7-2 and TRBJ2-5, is GAGVSQSPSNKVTEKGKDVELRCDPISGHTALYWYRQSLGQGLEFLIYFQGNSAPDKSGLPSDRFSAERTGGSVSTLTIQRTQQEDSAVYLCASSSDRVGETQYFGPGTRLLVL.

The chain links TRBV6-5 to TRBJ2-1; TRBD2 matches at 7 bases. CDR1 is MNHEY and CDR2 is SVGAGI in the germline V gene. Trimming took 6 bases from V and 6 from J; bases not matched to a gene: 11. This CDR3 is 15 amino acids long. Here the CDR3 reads CASSPASGGGNEQFF. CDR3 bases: TGTGCCAGCAGCCCCGCTAGCGGTGGCGGCAATGAGCAGTTCTTC.

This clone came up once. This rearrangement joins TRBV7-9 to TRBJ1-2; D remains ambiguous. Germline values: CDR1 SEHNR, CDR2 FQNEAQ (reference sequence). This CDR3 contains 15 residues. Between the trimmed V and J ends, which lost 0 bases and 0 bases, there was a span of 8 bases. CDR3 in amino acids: CASSLAPTTNYGYTF. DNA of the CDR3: TGTGCCAGCAGCTTAGCGCCCACAACTAACTATGGCTACACCTTC.

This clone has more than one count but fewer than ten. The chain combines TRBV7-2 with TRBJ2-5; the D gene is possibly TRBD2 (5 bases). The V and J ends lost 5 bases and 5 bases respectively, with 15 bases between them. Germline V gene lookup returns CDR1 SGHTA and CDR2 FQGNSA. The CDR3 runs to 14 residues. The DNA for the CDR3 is TGTGCCAGCAGCCGCCAAGCGGCCCGTGAGACCCAGTACTTC. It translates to CASSRQAARETQYF. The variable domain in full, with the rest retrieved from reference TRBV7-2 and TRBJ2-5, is GAGVSQSPSNKVTEKGKDVELRCDPISGHTALYWYRQSLGQGLEFLIYFQGNSAPDKSGLPSDRFSAERTGGSVSTLTIQRTQQEDSAVYLCASSRQAARETQYFGPGTRLLVL.

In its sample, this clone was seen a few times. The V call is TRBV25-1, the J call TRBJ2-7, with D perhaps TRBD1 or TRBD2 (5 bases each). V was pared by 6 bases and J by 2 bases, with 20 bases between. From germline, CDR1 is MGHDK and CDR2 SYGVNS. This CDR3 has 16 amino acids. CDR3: CASSGTSGSRTYEQYF. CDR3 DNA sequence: TGTGCCAGCAGCGGGACGTCGGGCAGTAGAACCTACGAGCAGTACTTC.

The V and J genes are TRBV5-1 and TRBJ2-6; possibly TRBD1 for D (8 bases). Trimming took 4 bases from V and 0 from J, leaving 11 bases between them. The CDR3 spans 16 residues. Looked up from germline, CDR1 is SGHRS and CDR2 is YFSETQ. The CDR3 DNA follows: TGCGCCAGCAGCAGCGGGACAGGCTCTGGGGCCAACGTCCTGACTTTC. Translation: CASSSGTGSGANVLTF. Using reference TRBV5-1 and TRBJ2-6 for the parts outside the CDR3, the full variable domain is KAGVTQTPRYLIKTRGQQVTLSCSPISGHRSVSWYQQTPGQGLQFLFEYFSETQRNKGNFPGRFSGRQFSNSRSEMNVSTLELGDSALYLCASSSGTGSGANVLTFGAGSRLTVL.

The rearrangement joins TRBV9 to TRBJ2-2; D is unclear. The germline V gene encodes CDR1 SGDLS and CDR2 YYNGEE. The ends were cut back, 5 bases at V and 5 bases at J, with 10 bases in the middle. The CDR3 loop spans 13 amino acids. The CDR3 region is CASSAGPTGELFF. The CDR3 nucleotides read TGTGCCAGCAGTGCCGGTCCAACCGGGGAGCTGTTTTTT.

CDR3 nucleotides: TGCAGCGTTGATGGGCCTCCAGGGCAGTACTTC. This translates into CSVDGPPGQYF. The rearrangement uses TRBV29-1 and TRBJ2-7; D is uncertain. CDR3 size: 11 residues. Germline CDR1 SQVTM, CDR2 ANQGSEA. V was trimmed by 3 bases and J by 9 bases, leaving 12 bases between them.

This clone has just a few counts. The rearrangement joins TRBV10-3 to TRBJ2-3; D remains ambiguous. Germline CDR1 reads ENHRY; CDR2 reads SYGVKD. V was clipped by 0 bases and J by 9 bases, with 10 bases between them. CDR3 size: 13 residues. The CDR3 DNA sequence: TGTGCCATCAGTGAGTCGGGCCCACCGACGCAGTATTTT. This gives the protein CAISESGPPTQYF.

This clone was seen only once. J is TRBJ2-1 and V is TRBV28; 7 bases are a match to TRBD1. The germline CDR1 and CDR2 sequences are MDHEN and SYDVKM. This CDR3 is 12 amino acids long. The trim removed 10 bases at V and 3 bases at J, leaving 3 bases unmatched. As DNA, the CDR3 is TGTGCCACCACAGGGGACTACAATGAGCAGTTCTTC. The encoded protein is CATTGDYNEQFF.

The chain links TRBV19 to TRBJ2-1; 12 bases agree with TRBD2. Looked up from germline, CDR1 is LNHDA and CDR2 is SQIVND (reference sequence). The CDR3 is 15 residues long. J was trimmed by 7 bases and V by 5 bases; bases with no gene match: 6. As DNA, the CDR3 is TGTGCCAGTAGTGCCCTGGGACTAGCGGGTAATGAGCAGTTCTTC. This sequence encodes CASSALGLAGNEQFF.

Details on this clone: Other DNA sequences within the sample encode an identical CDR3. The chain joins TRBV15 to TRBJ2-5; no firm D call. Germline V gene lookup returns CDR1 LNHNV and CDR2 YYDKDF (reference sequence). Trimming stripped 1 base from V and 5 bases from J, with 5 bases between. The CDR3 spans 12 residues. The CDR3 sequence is CATSRGRETQYF. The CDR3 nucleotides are TGTGCCACCAGCAGAGGCCGGGAGACCCAGTACTTC.

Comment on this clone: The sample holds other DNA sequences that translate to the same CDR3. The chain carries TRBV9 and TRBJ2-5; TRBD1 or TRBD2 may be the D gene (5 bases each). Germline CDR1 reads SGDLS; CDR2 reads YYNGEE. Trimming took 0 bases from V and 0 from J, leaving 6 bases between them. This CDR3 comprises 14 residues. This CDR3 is CASSVGGNQETQYF. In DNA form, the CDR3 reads TGTGCCAGCAGCGTAGGGGGGAACCAAGAGACCCAGTACTTC. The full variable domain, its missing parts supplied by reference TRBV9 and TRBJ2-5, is DSGVTQTPKHLITATGQRVTLRCSPRSGDLSVYWYQQSLDQGLQFLIQYYNGEERAKGNILERFSAQQFPDLHSELNLSSLELGDSALYFCASSVGGNQETQYFGPGTRLLVL.

The CDR3 protein is CASSLVGIRENTEAFF. CDR3 in DNA: TGCGCCAGCAGCTTGGTGGGTATTCGGGAGAACACTGAAGCTTTCTTT. V is TRBV5-1 and J is TRBJ1-1; D is ambiguous. CDR1 is SGHRS, CDR2 YFSETQ, per germline. CDR3 length: 16 residues. V was pared by 0 bases and J by 1 base, with 13 bases between.

CDR3 amino acids: CASSEDPKHQPQHF. The CDR3 DNA reads TGTGCCAGCAGCGAGGACCCGAAGCATCAGCCCCAGCATTTT. The chain joins TRBV7-8 to TRBJ1-5; no clear D. This CDR3 spans 14 amino acids. Germline V lookup: CDR1 SGHVS, CDR2 FQNEAQ. V was trimmed by 5 bases and J by 5 bases, leaving 13 bases between them.

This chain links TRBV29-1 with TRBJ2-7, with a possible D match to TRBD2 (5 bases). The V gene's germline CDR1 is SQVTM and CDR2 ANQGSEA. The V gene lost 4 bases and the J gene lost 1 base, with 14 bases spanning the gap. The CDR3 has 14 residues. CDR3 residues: CSVVGIASSYEQYF. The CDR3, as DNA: TGCAGCGTTGTAGGTATAGCGTCGTCCTACGAGCAGTACTTC.

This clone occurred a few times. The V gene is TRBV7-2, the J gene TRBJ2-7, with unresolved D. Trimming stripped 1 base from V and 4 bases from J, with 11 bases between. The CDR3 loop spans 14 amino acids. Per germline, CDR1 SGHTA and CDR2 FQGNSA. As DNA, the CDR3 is TGTGCCAGCAGCTTAGTGACGTTCCTGTACGAGCAGTACTTC. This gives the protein CASSLVTFLYEQYF.

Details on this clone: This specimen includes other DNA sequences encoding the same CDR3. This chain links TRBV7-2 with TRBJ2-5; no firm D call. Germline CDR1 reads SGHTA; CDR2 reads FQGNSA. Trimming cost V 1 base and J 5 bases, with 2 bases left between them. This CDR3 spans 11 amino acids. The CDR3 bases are TGTGCCAGCAGCTTAGTTGAGACCCAGTACTTC. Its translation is CASSLVETQYF.

CDR3 region: CASSVDHRDTGELFF. The CDR3 nucleotides are TGTGCCAGCAGCGTAGACCACAGGGACACCGGGGAGCTGTTTTTT. The rearrangement joins TRBV9 to TRBJ2-2, with D tentatively TRBD1 (6 bases). This CDR3 has 15 residues. Trimming took 0 bases from V and 3 from J, leaving 9 bases between them. Germline CDR1 SGDLS, CDR2 YYNGEE.